This T cell receptor beta chain appears in the sequencing data of a study of technical replicates of blood from a few donors. V lost 4 bases to trimming and J lost 3 bases; unmatched junction nucleotides: 9. This CDR3 spans 16 amino acids. Germline lookup yields CDR1 SGHRS and CDR2 YFSETQ. Profiled with immunoSEQ multiplex PCR; TCRdb holds only in-frame clones, not every one. The repertoire holds about 70,000 clones, with nearly 99% as singletons. The chain has TRBV5-1 and TRBJ2-2; 7 bases are shared with TRBD2. The source material was T cells isolated from PBMCs. This TCR derives from a human donor in good health. The CDR3 spells CASSVSSGIYTGELFF. The CDR3 DNA is TGCGCCAGCAGCGTATCGAGCGGGATTTACACCGGGGAGCTGTTTTTT.